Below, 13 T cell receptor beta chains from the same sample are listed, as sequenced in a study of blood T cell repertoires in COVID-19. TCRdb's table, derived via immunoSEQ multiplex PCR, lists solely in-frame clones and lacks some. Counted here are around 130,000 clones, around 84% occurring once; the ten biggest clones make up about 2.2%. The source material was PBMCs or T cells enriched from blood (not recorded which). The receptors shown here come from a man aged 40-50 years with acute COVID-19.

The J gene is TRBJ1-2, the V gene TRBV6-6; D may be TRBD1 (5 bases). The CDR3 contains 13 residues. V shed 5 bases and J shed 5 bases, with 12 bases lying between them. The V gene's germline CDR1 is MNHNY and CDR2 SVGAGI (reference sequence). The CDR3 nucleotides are TGTGCCAGCAGTGATCCAGGGAGGTATGGCTACACCTTC. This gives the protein CASSDPGRYGYTF.

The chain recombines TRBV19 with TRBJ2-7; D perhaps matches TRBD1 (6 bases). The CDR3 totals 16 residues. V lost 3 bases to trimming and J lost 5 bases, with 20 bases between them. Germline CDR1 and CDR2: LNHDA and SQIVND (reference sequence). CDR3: CASSMVLVGARNEQYF. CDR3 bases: TGTGCCAGTAGTATGGTCCTTGTGGGGGCTCGGAACGAGCAGTACTTC.

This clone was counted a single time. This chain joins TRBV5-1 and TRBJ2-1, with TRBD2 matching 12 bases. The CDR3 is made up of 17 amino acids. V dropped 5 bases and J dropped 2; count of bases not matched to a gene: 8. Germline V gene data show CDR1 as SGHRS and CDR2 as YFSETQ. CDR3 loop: CASSFGLAGSTYNEQFF. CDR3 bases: TGCGCCAGCAGTTTTGGACTAGCGGGAAGCACCTACAATGAGCAGTTCTTC.

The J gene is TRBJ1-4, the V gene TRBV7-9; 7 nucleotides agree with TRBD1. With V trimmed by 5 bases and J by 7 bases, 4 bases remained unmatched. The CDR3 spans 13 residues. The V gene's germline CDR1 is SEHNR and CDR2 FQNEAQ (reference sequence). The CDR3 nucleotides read TGTGCCAGCAGCCCGACAGGGACTGAAAAACTGTTTTTT. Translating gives CASSPTGTEKLFF.

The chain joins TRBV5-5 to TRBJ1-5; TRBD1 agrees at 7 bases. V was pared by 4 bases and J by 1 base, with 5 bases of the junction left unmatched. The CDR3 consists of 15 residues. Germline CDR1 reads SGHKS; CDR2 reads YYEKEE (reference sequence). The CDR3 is CASSVGQTSNQPQHF. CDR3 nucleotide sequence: TGTGCCAGCAGCGTGGGACAGACAAGCAATCAGCCCCAGCATTTT.

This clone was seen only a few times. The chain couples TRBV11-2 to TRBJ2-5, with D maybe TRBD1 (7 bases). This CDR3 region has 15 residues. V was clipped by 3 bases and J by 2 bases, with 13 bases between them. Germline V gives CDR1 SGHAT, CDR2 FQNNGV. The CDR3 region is CASSFGGGLQETQYF. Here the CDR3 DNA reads TGTGCCAGCAGCTTTGGAGGGGGCCTACAAGAGACCCAGTACTTC.

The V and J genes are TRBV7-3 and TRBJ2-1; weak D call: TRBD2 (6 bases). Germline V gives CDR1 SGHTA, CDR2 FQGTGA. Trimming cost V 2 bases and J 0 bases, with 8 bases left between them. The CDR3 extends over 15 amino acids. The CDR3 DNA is TGTGCCAGCAGCTTAGACGGGAGCTCCTACAATGAGCAGTTCTTC. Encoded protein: CASSLDGSSYNEQFF.

The CDR3 spells CASSLAPRGNTGELFF. The CDR3 DNA follows: TGTGCCAGCAGCTTAGCGCCTAGGGGGAACACCGGGGAGCTGTTTTTT. This chain joins TRBV7-6 and TRBJ2-2; D is possibly TRBD1 (5 bases). CDR3 length equals 16 residues. Per the germline V gene, CDR1 is SGHVS and CDR2 is FNYEAQ. Trimming left V 0 bases short and J 1 base short, with 9 bases between.

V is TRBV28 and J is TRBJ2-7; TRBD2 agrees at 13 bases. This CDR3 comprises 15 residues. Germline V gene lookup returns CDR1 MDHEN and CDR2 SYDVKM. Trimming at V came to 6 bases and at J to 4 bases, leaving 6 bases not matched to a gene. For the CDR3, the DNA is TGTGCCAGCAGGTCCGAGACTAGCGGGAGGTACGAGCAGTACTTC. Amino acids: CASRSETSGRYEQYF.

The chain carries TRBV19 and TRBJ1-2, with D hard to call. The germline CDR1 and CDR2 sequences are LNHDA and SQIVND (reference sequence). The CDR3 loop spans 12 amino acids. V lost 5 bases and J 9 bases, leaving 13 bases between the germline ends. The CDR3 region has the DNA TGTGCCAGTAGTGATAGCCAGCCGCGCTACACCTTC. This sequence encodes CASSDSQPRYTF. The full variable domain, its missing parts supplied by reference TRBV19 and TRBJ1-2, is DGGITQSPKYLFRKEGQNVTLSCEQNLNHDAMYWYRQDPGQGLRLIYYSQIVNDFQKGDIAEGYSVSREKKESFPLTVTSAQKNPTAFYLCASSDSQPRYTFGSGTRLTVV.

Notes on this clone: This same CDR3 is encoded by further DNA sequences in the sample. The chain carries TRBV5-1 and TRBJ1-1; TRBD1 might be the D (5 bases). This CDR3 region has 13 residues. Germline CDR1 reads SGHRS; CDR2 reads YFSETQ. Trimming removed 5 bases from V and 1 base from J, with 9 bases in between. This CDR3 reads CASSLTGNTEAFF. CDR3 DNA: TGCGCCAGCAGTTTAACAGGGAACACTGAAGCTTTCTTT.

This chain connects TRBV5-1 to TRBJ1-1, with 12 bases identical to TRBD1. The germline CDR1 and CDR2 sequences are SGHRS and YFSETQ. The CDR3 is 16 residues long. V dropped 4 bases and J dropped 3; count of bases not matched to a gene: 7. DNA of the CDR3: TGCGCCAGCAGCATCCGGGACAGGGGGCAGGACACTGAAGCTTTCTTT. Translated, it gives CASSIRDRGQDTEAFF.

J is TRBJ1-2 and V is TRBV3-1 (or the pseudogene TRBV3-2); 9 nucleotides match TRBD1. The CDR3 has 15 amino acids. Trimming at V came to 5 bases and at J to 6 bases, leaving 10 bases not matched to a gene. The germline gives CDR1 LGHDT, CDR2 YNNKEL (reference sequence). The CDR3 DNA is TGTGCCAGCAGCACAGGGGACGACAGGGGGGATGGCTACACCTTC. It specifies CASSTGDDRGDGYTF.